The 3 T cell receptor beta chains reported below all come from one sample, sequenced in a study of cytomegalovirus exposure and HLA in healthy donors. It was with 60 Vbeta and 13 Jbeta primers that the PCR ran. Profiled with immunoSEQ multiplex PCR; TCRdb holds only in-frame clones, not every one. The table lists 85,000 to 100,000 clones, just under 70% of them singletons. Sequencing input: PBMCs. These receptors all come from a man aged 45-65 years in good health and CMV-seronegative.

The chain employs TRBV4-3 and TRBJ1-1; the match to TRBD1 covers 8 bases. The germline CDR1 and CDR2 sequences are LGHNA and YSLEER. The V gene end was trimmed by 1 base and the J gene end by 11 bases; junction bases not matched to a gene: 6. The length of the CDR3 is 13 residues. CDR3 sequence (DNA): TGCGCCAGCAGCCAAGGGACAGGGTTGTACGCTTTCTTT. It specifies CASSQGTGLYAFF.

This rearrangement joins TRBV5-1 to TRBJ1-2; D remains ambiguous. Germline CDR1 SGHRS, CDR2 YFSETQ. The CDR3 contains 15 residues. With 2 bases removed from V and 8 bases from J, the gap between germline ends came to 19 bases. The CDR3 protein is CASSFNLGGVAGYTF. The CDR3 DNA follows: TGCGCCAGCAGCTTTAATCTAGGAGGAGTTGCGGGCTACACCTTC.

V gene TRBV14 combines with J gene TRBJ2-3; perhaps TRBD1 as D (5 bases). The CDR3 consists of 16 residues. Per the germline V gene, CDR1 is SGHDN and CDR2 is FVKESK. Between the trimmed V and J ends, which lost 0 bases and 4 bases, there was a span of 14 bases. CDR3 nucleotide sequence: TGTGCCAGCAGCCAAGACCAGGGAATGTTGTCAGATACGCAGTATTTT. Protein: CASSQDQGMLSDTQYF.